These 3 T cell receptor beta chains were sequenced from one sample in a study of cytomegalovirus exposure and HLA in healthy donors. PCR was performed using 60 Vbeta and 13 Jbeta primers. The method was immunoSEQ multiplex PCR; TCRdb's version includes in-frame clones alone and lacks a portion of them. The table records some 66,000 clones, about 71% of them present only once. Material for sequencing was PBMCs. The source is a man between 60 and 75 years old in good health and CMV-seropositive.

J is TRBJ2-5 and V is TRBV7-2; TRBD1 matches 7 bases. This CDR3 region has 15 residues. Germline V CDR1 and CDR2: SGHTA, FQGNSA. The trim removed 4 bases at V and 5 bases at J, leaving 10 bases unmatched. This CDR3 is CASSSTGVGLETQYF. The CDR3 DNA sequence: TGTGCCAGCAGCTCAACAGGGGTCGGTTTGGAGACCCAGTACTTC.

This clone was counted between two and nine times. V gene TRBV5-5 combines with J gene TRBJ1-6; TRBD1 matches at 7 bases. V was pared by 6 bases and J by 6 bases, with 9 bases of the junction left unmatched. The CDR3 has 15 residues. The germline CDR1 and CDR2 sequences are SGHKS and YYEKEE (reference sequence). In DNA form, the CDR3 reads TGTGCCAGCACTACACCCGGGACAGCTAATTCACCCCTCCACTTT. Translating gives CASTTPGTANSPLHF.

The chain couples TRBV29-1 to TRBJ2-7, with TRBD1 identical over 8 bases. The CDR3 covers 13 residues. In germline, CDR1 is SQVTM, CDR2 ANQGSEA. V gave up 4 bases and J gave up 7 bases; unmatched junction bases: 9. The CDR3 DNA reads as TGCAGCGTTGCGAGGACAGGGTATAATGAGCAGTACTTC. This codes for CSVARTGYNEQYF.